One sample yielded the 8 T cell receptor beta chains listed below, sequenced in a study of regulatory T cells in long-lasting Graves disease. The TCR beta library used iRepertoire HTBI primers with Arm-PCR amplification of CDR3. TCRdb re-derived calls from the multiplex PCR reads in MiXCR, one entry per CDR3 protein. There are about 200,000 distinct CDR3 sequences in the sample; around 20% occur only once, and more than 20% lies in the top ten. Described time point: newly diagnosed GD, antithyroid drugs for less than 3 months. PBMC RNA served as the TCR library source. The starting material was peripheral blood mononuclear cells (PBMCs), obtained at new diagnosis, from a patient treated with antithyroid drugs. Source of these receptors: a female donor with Graves disease.

This clonotype was seen ten or more times. The chain recombines TRBV9 with TRBJ1-2; D uncertain. Trimming removed 0 bases at V and 5 bases at J, with 14 bases between. This CDR3 contains 15 residues. Germline CDR1 is SGDLS and CDR2 is YYNGEE. The CDR3 region has the DNA TGTGCCAGCAGCGTAGAACCCCTTGGGCTGTATGGCTACACCTTC. Its translation: CASSVEPLGLYGYTF.

This clonotype was seen more than once but under ten times. J is TRBJ1-1 and V is TRBV7-3; D gene ambiguous. Germline V gene sequence: CDR1 SGHTA, CDR2 FQGTGA. The CDR3 extends over 15 amino acids. V lost 5 bases to trimming and J lost 6 bases, with 19 bases between them. CDR3 loop: CASSETTDRRAEAFF. The CDR3 DNA reads as TGTGCCAGCAGCGAAACGACGGACCGAAGGGCTGAAGCTTTCTTT.

This clonotype was seen once. A far larger clone is just one base off, so this is likely a read error. Given the absence of the conserved phenylalanine or tryptophan at the CDR3 end, a read error is likely. V and J are TRBV11-2 and TRBJ2-4, with TRBD1 matching over 9 bases. V dropped 3 bases and J dropped 7; count of bases not matched to a gene: 4. Germline V gene sequence: CDR1 SGHAT, CDR2 FQNNGV. The CDR3 spans 14 residues. The CDR3 nucleotides read TGTGCCAGCAGCTTGGACAGGGGAAGGAACATTCAGTACATC. Protein sequence: CASSLDRGRNIQYI.

Ten or more counts support this clonotype. This sequence joins TRBV7-6 and TRBJ2-1; weak D call: TRBD1 (6 bases). Per germline, CDR1 SGHVS and CDR2 FNYEAQ. V was pared by 5 bases and J by 4 bases, with 12 bases between. The CDR3 has 14 amino acids. Here the CDR3 DNA reads TGTGCCAGCAGCCGAGGGACAACGTACAATGAGCAGTTCTTC. This translates into CASSRGTTYNEQFF.

The chain is built from TRBV4-1 and TRBJ2-1; 12 bases agree with TRBD1. This CDR3 region has 17 residues. The germline CDR1 and CDR2 sequences are MGHRA and YSYEKL. V shed 0 bases and J 7 bases; nucleotides not matched to a gene: 7. CDR3 DNA sequence: TGCGCCAGCAGCCAAGATGGGACAGGGGGCGCGAGAAATGAGCAGTTCTTC. The encoded protein is CASSQDGTGGARNEQFF.

This sequence joins TRBV7-8 and TRBJ2-7; 7 nucleotides align to TRBD1. CDR1 and CDR2 from the germline V gene are SGHVS and FQNEAQ. The CDR3 spans 15 residues. The V and J ends lost 1 base and 0 bases, in that order; junction bases with no gene match: 3. DNA of the CDR3: TGTGCCAGCAGCTTAGAACAGGGGAGCTCCTACGAGCAGTACTTC. It translates to CASSLEQGSSYEQYF.

This clonotype was counted at least ten times. V usage is TRBV29-1 and J usage is TRBJ2-1, with D hard to call. In germline, CDR1 is SQVTM, CDR2 ANQGSEA. The V gene lost 0 bases and the J gene lost 10 bases, with 13 bases spanning the gap. This CDR3 spans 13 amino acids. The CDR3 loop reads CSVEDNSVSEQFF. Here the CDR3 DNA reads TGCAGCGTTGAAGATAATTCTGTGTCGGAGCAGTTCTTC.

This clonotype was seen at least ten times. The chain is built from TRBV6-5 and TRBJ2-3; D not resolved. The CDR3 is 14 amino acids. The germline V gene encodes CDR1 MNHEY and CDR2 SVGAGI. V was clipped by 0 bases and J by 6 bases, with 10 bases between them. CDR3 loop: CASSYSATLDTQYF. The CDR3 nucleotides read TGTGCCAGCAGTTACTCAGCCACCCTGGATACGCAGTATTTT.